This entry lists 28 T cell receptor beta chains sequenced from one sample in a study of shared clonotypes between healthy human individuals. The data were produced by immunoSEQ multiplex PCR, yet TCRdb's version contains in-frame clones alone and is incomplete. This sample has approximately 500,000 clones, with approximately 81% found just once. What was sequenced was PBMCs. The receptors come from a woman aged 40 to 55 in good health. Some clones in this sample may be carry-over from other donors' samples.

The chain combines TRBV5-4 with TRBJ1-2; 9 nucleotides align to TRBD1. Trimming removed 4 bases from V and 4 bases from J; junction bases left unmatched: 5. This CDR3 has 14 residues. The germline CDR1 and CDR2 sequences are SGHNT and YYREEE (reference sequence). CDR3 nucleotide sequence: TGTGCCAGCAGCCCGGACAGGGGAAGCTATGGCTACACCTTC. It yields the protein CASSPDRGSYGYTF.

The gene calls are TRBV11-2 and TRBJ2-3, with D perhaps TRBD1 (5 bases). The CDR3 consists of 17 residues. Per germline, CDR1 SGHAT and CDR2 FQNNGV. Trimming left V 1 base short and J 0 bases short, with 14 bases between. CDR3 residues: CASSLAQGLSSTDTQYF. The CDR3 nucleotides read TGTGCCAGCAGCTTAGCCCAGGGTCTAAGTAGCACAGATACGCAGTATTTT.

The chain uses TRBV28 and TRBJ1-2; tentatively, D is TRBD1 (5 bases). V lost 5 bases and J lost 3, with 16 bases in between. Germline V lookup: CDR1 MDHEN, CDR2 SYDVKM. This CDR3 comprises 15 residues. The CDR3 DNA sequence: TGTGCCAGCAGTCAAAAGGCAGGGTACCACTATGGCTACACCTTC. Its translation: CASSQKAGYHYGYTF.

The CDR3 protein is CASKASADLYEQYF. The CDR3 bases are TGTGCCAGCAAAGCCTCCGCAGATCTCTACGAGCAGTACTTC. The chain couples TRBV5-4 to TRBJ2-7, with D hard to call. The CDR3 runs to 14 residues. Germline V gene sequence: CDR1 SGHNT, CDR2 YYREEE (reference sequence). Trimming left V 6 bases short and J 3 bases short, with 16 bases between.

This clone was picked up one time. The chain's CDR3 is CASRTWTSGMSYNEQFF. Here the CDR3 DNA reads TGTGCAAGTCGCACTTGGACTAGCGGGATGTCCTACAATGAGCAGTTCTTC. The gene calls are TRBV12-2 and TRBJ2-1; no DNA check was done on the table's D call, TRBD2. TRBV12-2 is a known pseudogene. The CDR3 consists of 17 residues.

The rearrangement uses TRBV28 and TRBJ2-1, with D perhaps matching TRBD1 or TRBD2 (7 bases each). This CDR3 has 19 residues. CDR1 is MDHEN and CDR2 is SYDVKM in the germline V gene. V was clipped by 5 bases and J by 2 bases, with 25 bases between them. CDR3 in DNA: TGTGCCAGCAGTATTCTACTGAGGGGGCTAGCGGTAACCTACAATGAGCAGTTCTTC. This translates into CASSILLRGLAVTYNEQFF.

The V call is TRBV5-6, the J call TRBJ2-6, with D possibly called TRBD1 or TRBD2 (5 bases each). CDR3 length equals 17 residues. The germline V gene has CDR1 SGHDT and CDR2 YYEEEE. V lost 0 bases, J lost 0 bases, and 10 bases lay in between. CDR3 loop: CASSLALGGSGANVLTF. In DNA form, the CDR3 reads TGTGCCAGCAGCTTGGCCCTTGGGGGCTCTGGGGCCAACGTCCTGACTTTC.

Turning to this clone: With only one base between it and a far larger clone, this is likely a read error. The rearrangement uses TRBV11-2 and TRBJ2-1; 13 positions match TRBD2. CDR3 length: 15 residues. Germline assignment: CDR1 SGHAT and CDR2 FQNNGV. The CDR3 DNA reads as TGTGCCAGCAGCTTACGGACTAGCGGGAGCAATGAGCAGCTCTTC. This encodes CASSLRTSGSNEQLF.

The chain has TRBV30 and TRBJ1-1; D is unresolved. CDR3 length equals 11 residues. V dropped 5 bases and J dropped 7 bases, with 11 bases sitting between them. Germline loops: CDR1 GTSNPN, CDR2 SVGIG (reference sequence). The CDR3 DNA sequence: TGTGCCTGGGACAAGACGGATGAAGCTTTCTTT. Its protein is CAWDKTDEAFF.

Remarks on this clone: A much larger clonotype is one base distant, so this may be a read error. The same CDR3 also results from other DNA sequences found in this sample. The chain employs TRBV19 and TRBJ1-2; no firm D call. CDR1 and CDR2 (germline): LNHDA, SQIVND (reference sequence). CDR3 length equals 14 residues. The CDR3, as DNA: TGTGCCAGTAGTATTGCGGGAGCTAACTACGGCTACACCTTC. Amino acids: CASSIAGANYGYTF. Variable domain in full (rest from reference TRBV19 and TRBJ1-2): DGGITQSPKYLFRKEGQNVTLSCEQNLNHDAMYWYRQDPGQGLRLIYYSQIVNDFQKGDIAEGYSVSREKKESFPLTVTSAQKNPTAFYLCASSIAGANYGYTFGSGTRLTVV.

The chain recombines TRBV28 with TRBJ2-3; D might be TRBD2 (6 bases). V was clipped by 7 bases and J by 6 bases, with 17 bases between them. This CDR3 region has 14 residues. In germline, CDR1 is MDHEN, CDR2 SYDVKM. CDR3 protein: CASKSGFAGDTQYF. The CDR3 DNA follows: TGTGCCAGCAAATCGGGGTTTGCGGGGGATACGCAGTATTTT.

The chain is built from TRBV6-5 and TRBJ2-4, with 10 bases matching TRBD1. Germline-derived CDR1 and CDR2 are MNHEY and SVGAGI. V shed 4 bases, J shed 6 bases, and the junction held 0 bases outside the gene matches. This CDR3 has 13 residues. The CDR3: CASSWTGGNIQYF. The CDR3 DNA reads TGTGCCAGCAGTTGGACAGGGGGAAACATTCAGTACTTC.

This clone occurred a few times. The chain couples TRBV5-4 to TRBJ1-2; 9 nucleotides align to TRBD1. The CDR3 runs 14 residues. Per germline, CDR1 SGHNT and CDR2 YYREEE (reference sequence). The V segment lost 4 bases and the J segment 5 bases; nucleotides outside the gene matches: 6. CDR3 sequence: CASSRPQGAYGYTF. The CDR3, as DNA: TGTGCCAGCAGCCGACCACAGGGGGCTTATGGCTACACCTTC.

The rearrangement joins TRBV9 to TRBJ2-3; TRBD1 matches at 7 bases. Trimming at V came to 2 bases and at J to 3 bases, leaving 9 bases not matched to a gene. This CDR3 comprises 16 residues. The germline gives CDR1 SGDLS, CDR2 YYNGEE. CDR3 DNA: TGTGCCAGCAGCGTCACAGGGGTAGAAGGTACAGATACGCAGTATTTT. Translating it yields CASSVTGVEGTDTQYF.

The CDR3 is CASSPNVGSYEQYF. CDR3 DNA: TGTGCCAGCTCACCAAACGTCGGCTCCTACGAGCAGTACTTC. The chain recombines TRBV18 with TRBJ2-7; no reliable D call. V lost 2 bases and J 0 bases, leaving 8 bases between the germline ends. Germline V gives CDR1 KGHSH, CDR2 LQKENI. This CDR3 has 14 amino acids.

J is TRBJ2-3 and V is TRBV5-1, with TRBD1 identical over 9 bases. The junction had 4 bases not matched to a gene; V was cut back by 2 bases and J by 0 bases. The CDR3 is 16 residues long. Germline V CDR1 and CDR2: SGHRS, YFSETQ. CDR3 protein: CASSLQGASSTDTQYF. The DNA of the CDR3 is TGCGCCAGCAGCTTACAGGGGGCGTCAAGCACAGATACGCAGTATTTT.

This rearrangement joins TRBV11-2 to TRBJ2-7, with D possibly matching TRBD2 (6 bases). Matching the DNA end better, TRBJ2-1 makes the J call doubtful. The germline V gene has CDR1 SGHAT and CDR2 FQNNGV. The CDR3 covers 14 residues. CDR3: CASSLVAGLNEQFF. CDR3 DNA sequence: TGTGCCAGCAGCTTAGTGGCGGGGCTCAATGAGCAGTTCTTC.

The V call is TRBV4-2, the J call TRBJ2-7; 12 nucleotides align to TRBD2. CDR3 length equals 22 residues. After removal of 0 bases from V and 4 bases from J, the junction contained 22 bases not matched to a gene. Germline values: CDR1 LGHNA, CDR2 YNFKEQ. The CDR3 here is CASSQEGLEPGLAGGRRYEQYF. CDR3 nucleotides: TGTGCCAGCAGCCAAGAGGGGTTAGAACCGGGACTAGCGGGTGGGAGGAGATACGAGCAGTACTTC.

This clone was seen many times. The chain recombines TRBV9 with TRBJ1-4; D is unresolved. From germline, CDR1 is SGDLS and CDR2 YYNGEE. CDR3 size: 13 residues. The V end was cut by 4 bases, the J end by 4 bases, with 8 bases between. The DNA for the CDR3 is TGTGCCAGCAGCCCCTGGGATAATGAAAAACTGTTTTTT. Translated: CASSPWDNEKLFF. The full variable domain, in which reference TRBV9 and TRBJ1-4 provide the parts outside the CDR3, is DSGVTQTPKHLITATGQRVTLRCSPRSGDLSVYWYQQSLDQGLQFLIQYYNGEERAKGNILERFSAQQFPDLHSELNLSSLELGDSALYFCASSPWDNEKLFFGSGTQLSVL.

This clone was counted once. The V and J genes are TRBV21-1 and TRBJ2-7; the table's D call of TRBD2 was not tested on the DNA. TRBV21-1 is designated a pseudogene. This CDR3 is 16 amino acids long. As DNA, the CDR3 is TGTGCCAGCAGCAAAGAGGTAGCGGGAGTTAACTACGAGCAGTACTTC. It specifies CASSKEVAGVNYEQYF.

This rearrangement joins TRBV7-8 to TRBJ2-7; D is uncertain. Germline V gene sequence: CDR1 SGHVS, CDR2 FQNEAQ. Trimming shortened V by 3 bases and J by 2 bases, and 8 bases separated the two germline ends. The CDR3 extends over 13 amino acids. As DNA, the CDR3 is TGTGCCAGCAGCTTTCAAGCTACCTACGAGCAGTACTTC. This encodes CASSFQATYEQYF.

J is TRBJ1-2 and V is TRBV28; weak D call: TRBD1 (6 bases). The germline V and J ends were trimmed by 3 bases and 4 bases, with 12 bases remaining between them. CDR1 is MDHEN and CDR2 is SYDVKM in the germline V gene. CDR3 size: 14 residues. The chain's CDR3 is CASSFWGRGYGYTF. In DNA form, the CDR3 reads TGTGCCAGCAGTTTTTGGGGGCGAGGCTATGGCTACACCTTC.

CDR3 sequence: CASHRGSNQPQHF. The CDR3 DNA follows: TGTGCCAGCCATAGGGGGAGCAATCAGCCCCAGCATTTT. This sequence joins TRBV2 and TRBJ1-5; D is perhaps TRBD1 (6 bases). The V gene's germline CDR1 is SNHLY and CDR2 FYNNEI. The CDR3 spans 13 residues. The ends were cut back, 8 bases at V and 1 base at J, with 9 bases in the middle.

This sequence joins TRBV6-6 and TRBJ2-1; 14 bases map to TRBD2. Per the germline V gene, CDR1 is MNHNY and CDR2 is SVGAGI (reference sequence). The CDR3 is made up of 15 amino acids. V lost 4 bases, J lost 6 bases, and 2 bases stayed unmatched. The CDR3 DNA reads as TGTGCCAGCAGTTCGGGACTAGCGGGAGTCAATGAGCAGTTCTTC. It codes for CASSSGLAGVNEQFF.

Written as DNA, the CDR3 is TGTGCCACCCAGGGGAACCAAGAGACCCAGTACTTC. Its protein is CATQGNQETQYF. The J gene is TRBJ2-5, the V gene TRBV28; tentatively, D is TRBD1 (6 bases). This CDR3 spans 12 amino acids. V was clipped by 10 bases and J by 0 bases, with 9 bases between them. Per germline, CDR1 MDHEN and CDR2 SYDVKM.

This clone came up a few times. The chain has TRBV5-1 and TRBJ2-2; 7 bases line up with TRBD1. J gave up 4 bases and V 4 bases, and 7 bases lay outside the gene matches. This CDR3 region has 15 residues. Germline CDR1 SGHRS, CDR2 YFSETQ. The CDR3, as DNA: TGCGCCAGCAGCGACAGGGTAGTGACCACCGGGGAGCTGTTTTTT. Amino acids: CASSDRVVTTGELFF.

This chain connects TRBV19 to TRBJ1-1, with D possibly TRBD1 on 5 matching bases. The CDR3 sequence is 12 residues long. V lost 7 bases to trimming and J lost 7 bases, with 13 bases between them. Per germline, CDR1 LNHDA and CDR2 SQIVND (reference sequence). CDR3 protein: CASNPGRGEAFF. The CDR3 nucleotides are TGTGCCAGTAACCCCGGAAGGGGTGAAGCTTTCTTT.

With regard to this clone: A far bigger clonotype differs at one base, so this is likely a read error. This rearrangement joins TRBV30 to TRBJ1-5; D is undetermined. Germline values: CDR1 GTSNPN, CDR2 SVGIG (reference sequence). CDR3 length: 14 amino acids. CDR3: CTWSKGGGNQPQHF. CDR3 DNA: TGTACCTGGAGTAAAGGCGGGGGCAATCAGCCCCAGCATTTT.